Detailed here is one TCR beta chain. This specimen belongs to a study of cytomegalovirus exposure and HLA in healthy donors. This PCR relied on a set of 60 Vbeta primers and 13 Jbeta primers. Sequencing used immunoSEQ multiplex PCR; TCRdb keeps in-frame clones, though not all of them. The sample has roughly 140,000 clones, just under 70% seen once. Germline lookup yields CDR1 SGHNT and CDR2 YENEEA. With V trimmed by 5 bases and J by 0 bases, 6 bases remained unmatched. The CDR3 length is 16 residues. This sequence joins TRBV11-3 and TRBJ1-3; 8 bases are a match to TRBD1. The TCR originated in a man aged 60-69 years in good health and CMV-seronegative. Sequencing used PBMCs. The CDR3 is CASSPGTGYSGNTIYF. CDR3 DNA sequence: TGTGCCAGCAGCCCTGGGACAGGATACTCTGGAAACACCATATATTTT.